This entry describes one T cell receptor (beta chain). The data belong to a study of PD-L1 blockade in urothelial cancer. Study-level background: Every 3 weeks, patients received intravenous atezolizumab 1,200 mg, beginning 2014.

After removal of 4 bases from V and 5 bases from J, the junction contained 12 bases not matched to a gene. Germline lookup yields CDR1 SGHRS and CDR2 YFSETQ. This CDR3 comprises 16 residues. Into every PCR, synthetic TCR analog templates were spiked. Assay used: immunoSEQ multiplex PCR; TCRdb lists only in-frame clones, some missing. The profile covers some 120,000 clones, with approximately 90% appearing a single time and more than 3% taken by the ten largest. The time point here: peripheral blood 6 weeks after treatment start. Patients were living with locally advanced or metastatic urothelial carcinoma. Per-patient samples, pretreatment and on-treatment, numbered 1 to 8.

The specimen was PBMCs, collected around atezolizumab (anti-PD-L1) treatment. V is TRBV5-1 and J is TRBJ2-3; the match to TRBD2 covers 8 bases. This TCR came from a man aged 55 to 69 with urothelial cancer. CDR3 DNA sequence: TGCGCCAGCAGCGGCCTCGGGGGGGACATGAGAGATACGCAGTATTTT. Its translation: CASSGLGGDMRDTQYF.